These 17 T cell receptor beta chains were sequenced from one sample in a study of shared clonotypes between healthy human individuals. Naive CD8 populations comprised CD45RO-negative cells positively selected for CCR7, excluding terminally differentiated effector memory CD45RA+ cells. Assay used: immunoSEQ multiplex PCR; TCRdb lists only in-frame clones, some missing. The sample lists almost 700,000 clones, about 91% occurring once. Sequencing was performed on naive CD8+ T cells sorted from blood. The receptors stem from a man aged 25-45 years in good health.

In nucleotides, the CDR3 is TGTGCCAGTAGCTCGGAACTAGCGGGTTACTACAATGAGCAGTTCTTC. Translation gives CASSSELAGYYNEQFF. The rearrangement uses TRBV19 and TRBJ2-1; 9 positions match TRBD2. The CDR3 spans 16 residues. With V trimmed by 6 bases and J by 3 bases, 9 bases remained unmatched. Per the germline V gene, CDR1 is LNHDA and CDR2 is SQIVND (reference sequence).

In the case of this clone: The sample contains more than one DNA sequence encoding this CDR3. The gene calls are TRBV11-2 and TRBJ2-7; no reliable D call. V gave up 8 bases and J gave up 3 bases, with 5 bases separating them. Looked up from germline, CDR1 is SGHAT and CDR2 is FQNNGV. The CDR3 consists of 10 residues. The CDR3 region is CASGGYEQYF. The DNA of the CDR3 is TGTGCCAGCGGCGGCTACGAGCAGTACTTC.

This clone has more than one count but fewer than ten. The CDR3 sequence: CAKPSGSGEQYF. CDR3 sequence (DNA): TGTGCTAAGCCTAGCGGGAGTGGGGAGCAGTACTTC. The chain links TRBV12-5 to TRBJ2-7; 10 bases agree with TRBD2. This CDR3 is 12 amino acids long. Germline-derived CDR1 and CDR2 are LGHNT and FRNRAP. V lost 10 bases and J lost 7; bases outside the gene matches: 7. Full variable domain (outside the CDR3, taken from reference TRBV12-5 and TRBJ2-7): DARVTQTPRHKVTEMGQEVTMRCQPILGHNTVFWYRQTMMQGLELLAYFRNRAPLDDSGMPKDRFSAEMPDATLATLKIQPSEPRDSAVYFCAKPSGSGEQYFGPGTRLTVT.

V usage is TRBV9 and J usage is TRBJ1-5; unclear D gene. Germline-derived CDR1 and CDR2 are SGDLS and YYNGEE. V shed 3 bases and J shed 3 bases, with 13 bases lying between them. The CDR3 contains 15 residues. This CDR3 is CASSGGGLSNQPQHF. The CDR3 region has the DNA TGTGCCAGCAGCGGCGGCGGACTGTCCAATCAGCCCCAGCATTTT.

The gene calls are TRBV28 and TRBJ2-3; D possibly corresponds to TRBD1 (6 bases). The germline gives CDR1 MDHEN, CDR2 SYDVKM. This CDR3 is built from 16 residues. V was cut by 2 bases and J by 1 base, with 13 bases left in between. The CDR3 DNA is TGTGCCAGCAGTTTACTTCACAGGGTTGGCACAGATACGCAGTATTTT. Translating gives CASSLLHRVGTDTQYF.

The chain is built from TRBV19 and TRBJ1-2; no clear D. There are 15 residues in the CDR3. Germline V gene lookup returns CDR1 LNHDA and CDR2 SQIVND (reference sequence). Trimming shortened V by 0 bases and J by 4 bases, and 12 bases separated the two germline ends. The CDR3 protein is CASSIDRGRIYGYTF. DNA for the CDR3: TGTGCCAGTAGTATAGATAGAGGGAGAATCTATGGCTACACCTTC.

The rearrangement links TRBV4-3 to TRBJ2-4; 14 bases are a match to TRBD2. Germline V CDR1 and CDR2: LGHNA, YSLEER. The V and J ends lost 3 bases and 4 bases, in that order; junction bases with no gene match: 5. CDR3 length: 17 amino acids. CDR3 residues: CASSQAGLAGEKNIQYF. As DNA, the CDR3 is TGCGCCAGCAGCCAGGCGGGACTAGCGGGAGAGAAAAACATTCAGTACTTC.

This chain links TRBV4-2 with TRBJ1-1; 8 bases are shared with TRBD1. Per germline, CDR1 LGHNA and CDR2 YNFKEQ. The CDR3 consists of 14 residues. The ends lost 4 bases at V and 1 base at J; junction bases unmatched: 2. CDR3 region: CASSLGTGNTEAFF. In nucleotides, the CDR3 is TGTGCCAGCAGCCTAGGGACAGGGAACACTGAAGCTTTCTTT.

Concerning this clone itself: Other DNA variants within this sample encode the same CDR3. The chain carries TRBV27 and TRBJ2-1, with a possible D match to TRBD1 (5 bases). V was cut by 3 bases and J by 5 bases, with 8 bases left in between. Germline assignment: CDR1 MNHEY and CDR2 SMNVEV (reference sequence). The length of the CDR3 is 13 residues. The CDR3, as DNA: TGTGCCAGCAGTTTGGGGCCACACAATGAGCAGTTCTTC. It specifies CASSLGPHNEQFF.

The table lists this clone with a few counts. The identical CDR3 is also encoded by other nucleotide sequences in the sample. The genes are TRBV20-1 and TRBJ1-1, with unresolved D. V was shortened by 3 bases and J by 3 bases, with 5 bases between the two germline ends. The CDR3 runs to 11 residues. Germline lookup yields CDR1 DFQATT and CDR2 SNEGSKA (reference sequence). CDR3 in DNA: TGCAGTGCTAGTACTTACACTGAAGCTTTCTTT. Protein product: CSASTYTEAFF.

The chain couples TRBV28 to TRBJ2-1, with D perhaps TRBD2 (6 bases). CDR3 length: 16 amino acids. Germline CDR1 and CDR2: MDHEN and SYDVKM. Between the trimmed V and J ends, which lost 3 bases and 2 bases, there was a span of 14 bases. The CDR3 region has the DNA TGTGCCAGCAGTTTCGCCGGGGCTAGCGCCTACAATGAGCAGTTCTTC. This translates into CASSFAGASAYNEQFF.

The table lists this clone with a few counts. CDR3 in amino acids: CATRVPRKVEAFF. DNA for the CDR3: TGTGCCACCAGGGTACCTAGAAAGGTGGAAGCTTTCTTT. This chain connects TRBV2 to TRBJ1-1, with TRBD1 as a possible D gene (5 bases). V shed 10 bases and J shed 8 bases, with 20 bases lying between them. This CDR3 spans 13 amino acids. Germline V gene lookup returns CDR1 SNHLY and CDR2 FYNNEI.

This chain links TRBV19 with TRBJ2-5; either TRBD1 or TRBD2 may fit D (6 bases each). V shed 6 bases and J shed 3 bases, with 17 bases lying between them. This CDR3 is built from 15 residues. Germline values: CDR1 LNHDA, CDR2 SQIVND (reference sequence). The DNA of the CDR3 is TGTGCCAGTAGCGATGAACTGGGGGGCGAAGAGACCCAGTACTTC. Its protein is CASSDELGGEETQYF.

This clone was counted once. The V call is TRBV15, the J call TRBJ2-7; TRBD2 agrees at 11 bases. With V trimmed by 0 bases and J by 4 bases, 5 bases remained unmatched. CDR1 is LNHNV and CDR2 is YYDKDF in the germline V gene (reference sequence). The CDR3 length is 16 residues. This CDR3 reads CATSRDLASGRYEQYF. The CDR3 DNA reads TGTGCCACCAGCAGAGATTTGGCTAGCGGGAGGTACGAGCAGTACTTC.

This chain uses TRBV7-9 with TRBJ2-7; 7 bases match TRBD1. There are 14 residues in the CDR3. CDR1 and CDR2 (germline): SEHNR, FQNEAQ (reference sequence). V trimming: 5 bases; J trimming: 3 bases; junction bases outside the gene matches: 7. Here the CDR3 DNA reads TGTGCCAGCAGCCCTAGGGACAGAAACTACGAGCAGTACTTC. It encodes CASSPRDRNYEQYF.

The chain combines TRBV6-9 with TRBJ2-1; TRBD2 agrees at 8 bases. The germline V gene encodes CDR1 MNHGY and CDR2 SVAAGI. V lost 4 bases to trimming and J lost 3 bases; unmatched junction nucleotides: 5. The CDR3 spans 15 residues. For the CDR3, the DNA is TGTGCCAGCAGTTCTGCGGGAGGCGTCTACAATGAGCAGTTCTTC. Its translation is CASSSAGGVYNEQFF.

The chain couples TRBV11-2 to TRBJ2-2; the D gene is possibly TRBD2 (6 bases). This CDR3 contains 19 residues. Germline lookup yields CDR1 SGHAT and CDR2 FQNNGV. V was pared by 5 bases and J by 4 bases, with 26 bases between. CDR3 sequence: CASSPRVWARMEGTGELFF. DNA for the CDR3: TGTGCCAGCAGCCCCAGAGTTTGGGCCCGTATGGAGGGCACCGGGGAGCTGTTTTTT.